This T cell receptor (beta chain) was sequenced during a study of OX40 agonist ivuxolimab in advanced cancers. Study-level background: Ivuxolimab was a fully human IgG2 agonistic monoclonal antibody targeting the costimulatory receptor OX40 (CD134). Intravenous ivuxolimab was administered to patients every 2 weeks at six dose levels: 0.01, 0.1, 0.3, 1.5, 3 and 10 mg/kg. Of the roughly 51 patients in dose escalation, about 20 had hepatocellular carcinoma, roughly 15 had melanoma, 9 had renal cell carcinoma and 9 had head and neck cancer. In the dose-escalation cohort, approximately 82% of patients were male, and the mean age was roughly 56 years with a range of roughly 23 to 90. Prior anti-PD-1, anti-PD-L1 or anti-CTLA-4 therapy was permitted, and 40% of dose-escalation patients had received checkpoint inhibitors. Partial responses were achieved by three dose-escalation patients, of whom one had hepatocellular carcinoma and two had cutaneous melanoma. Peripheral TCRbeta sequencing was intended to test whether TCR sequence diversity was altered and clonal T-cell expansion was caused by ivuxolimab. The paper covers the monotherapy dose-escalation part of the phase I ivuxolimab trial, which included N ≈ 52 patients.

Genomic DNA was isolated from the sorted cells so that the TCRbeta CDR3 region could be sequenced. TCRbeta CDR3 regions were sequenced using the immunoSEQ Assay. The table was pulled from immuneACCESS by TCRdb, which kept in-frame rearrangements only. Such tables lose some clones; where checked, under half of the loss comes from unresolved V genes, and the rest has no known cause. This sample lists tens of thousands of clones; 65% to 85% were detected once. Roughly a fifth of the sample is taken by the ten largest. A remark on this clone: Which antigen it targets is not known. No qualities accompany the bases; no much larger clone lies one base away.

The trial excluded patients who had a history of autoimmune disease or were on systemic immunosuppression. Peripheral blood for TCR sequencing was drawn from every dose cohort at baseline, at cycle 4 day 1 and at cycle 7 day 1. The samples were drawn from a first-in-human, open-label, multicenter phase I dose-escalation trial of ivuxolimab. The trial enrolled adults with locally advanced or metastatic head and neck squamous cell, hepatocellular, melanoma or renal cell carcinoma. Before TCR sequencing, CD4+ T cells and CD8+ T cells were sorted from peripheral blood as separate populations. The V end loses 0 bases and the J end loses 4 bases, and a stretch of 10 bases separates them. CDR3 length: 14 amino acids, cysteine to phenylalanine. The read is trimmed to its CDR3 DNA, 42 bases read in frame from base 1. From the germline V gene, CDR1 is SGHDT and CDR2 is YYEEEE. What the research found in general, with its limitations: Partial responders in the 0.1-3.0 mg/kg groups had among the lowest normalized peripheral clonal expansion, especially among CD8+ T cells. After ivuxolimab, CD8+ T cells had more expanded clones than CD4+ T cells on average. Low levels of normalized T-cell clonal expansion were also seen in some patients who did not respond. The antigen specificity of the peripheral T cells that underwent clonal expansion was not determined. Clonal expansion of both CD4+ and CD8+ blood T cells was observed from baseline to week 6 at doses 0.1 to 3.0 mg/kg.

The sequence was collected from an adult with an advanced solid tumor such as melanoma, head and neck, liver or kidney cancer. The receptor chain draws on TRBV5-6 and TRBJ1-1; possibly the D gene is TRBD1, per 6 matching bases. The specimen comprised CD4+ or CD8+ T cells sorted from blood, sampled in a trial of the OX40 agonist ivuxolimab. The CDR3: CASSLAGVGTEAFF. The DNA sequence is as follows: TGTGCCAGCAGCTTGGCAGGGGTGGGCACTGAAGCTTTCTTT.